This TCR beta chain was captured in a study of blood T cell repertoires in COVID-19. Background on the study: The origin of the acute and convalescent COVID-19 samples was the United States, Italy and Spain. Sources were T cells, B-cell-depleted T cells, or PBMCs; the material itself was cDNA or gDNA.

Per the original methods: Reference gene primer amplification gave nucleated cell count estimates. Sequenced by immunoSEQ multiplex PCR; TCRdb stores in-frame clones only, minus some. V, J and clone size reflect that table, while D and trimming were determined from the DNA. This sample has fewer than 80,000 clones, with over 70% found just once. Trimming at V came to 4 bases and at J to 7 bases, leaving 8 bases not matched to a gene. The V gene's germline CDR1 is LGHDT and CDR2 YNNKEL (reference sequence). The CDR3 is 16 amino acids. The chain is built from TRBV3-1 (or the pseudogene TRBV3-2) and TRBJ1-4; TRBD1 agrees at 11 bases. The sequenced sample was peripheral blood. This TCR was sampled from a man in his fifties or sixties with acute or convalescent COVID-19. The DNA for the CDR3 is TGTGCCAGCAGCCGGGGACAGGGGGTAAGGGGTGAAAAACTGTTTTTT. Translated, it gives CASSRGQGVRGEKLFF.